The clone carrying this T cell receptor (beta chain) has a handful of counts. Antigen specificity is unknown. This specimen belongs to a study of T cells after posttransplantation cyclophosphamide. Study-wide results and caveats: Later blood repertoires were often dominated by clones from the donor CD8+ memory compartment. Tissue-infiltrating T cells from skin or gut overlapped little with blood T cells.

Treatment was busulfan-fludarabine conditioning, a marrow graft, and cyclophosphamide on days +3 and +4. The CDR3 totals 17 residues. The ends were cut back, 9 bases at V and 1 base at J, with 22 bases in the middle. Sequenced by immunoSEQ multiplex PCR; TCRdb stores in-frame clones only, minus some. The repertoire consists of about 4,100 clones, none detected only once. The V call is TRBV23-1, the J call TRBJ1-5; the D gene is possibly TRBD1 (5 bases). TRBV23-1 falls under the ORF class, with uncertain function. The source was PBMCs, collected after allogeneic stem cell transplant with posttransplant cyclophosphamide. This sequence was found in a female patient younger than 35 who received an allogeneic stem cell transplant from an unrelated donor, was CMV-positive, and had acute GVHD only. Some T cells here may be from the graft donor. The CDR3 sequence: CARGPDTYIESNQPQHF. In nucleotides, the CDR3 is TGCGCCAGGGGCCCGGACACCTACATCGAGAGCAATCAGCCCCAGCATTTT.